These 7 T cell receptor beta chains originate from one sample sequenced in a study of PD-L1 blockade in urothelial cancer. Clones were sequenced by immunoSEQ multiplex PCR, and TCRdb holds only the in-frame ones, with some missing. The sample lists 85,000 to 130,000 clones, around 93% seen once, with 0.75% to 0.95% in the top ten. The sequencing here drew on PBMCs, taken around atezolizumab (anti-PD-L1) treatment. These receptors originate from a woman at least 80 years old with urothelial cancer.

This chain connects TRBV30 to TRBJ1-5, with a weak D call TRBD1 (6 bases). Germline-derived CDR1 and CDR2 are GTSNPN and SVGIG (reference sequence). V was clipped by 8 bases and J by 5 bases, with 19 bases between them. CDR3 length equals 14 residues. The DNA of the CDR3 is TGTGCCCGGCGCCCTCGGGGGGGCGATCAGCCCCAGCATTTT. Translated, it gives CARRPRGGDQPQHF.

The DNA for the CDR3 is TGTGCCAGTAATCCCGTGGGAACGGGAAACACTGAAGCTTTCTTT. Encoded protein: CASNPVGTGNTEAFF. The chain recombines TRBV19 with TRBJ1-1; D gene ambiguous. The germline V and J ends were trimmed by 7 bases and 2 bases, with 17 bases remaining between them. Germline lookup yields CDR1 LNHDA and CDR2 SQIVND (reference sequence). This CDR3 spans 15 amino acids. The full variable domain, with the rest looked up from reference TRBV19 and TRBJ1-1, is DGGITQSPKYLFRKEGQNVTLSCEQNLNHDAMYWYRQDPGQGLRLIYYSQIVNDFQKGDIAEGYSVSREKKESFPLTVTSAQKNPTAFYLCASNPVGTGNTEAFFGQGTRLTVV.

The chain has TRBV4-2 and TRBJ1-1, with D hard to call. The CDR3 loop spans 14 amino acids. Germline assignment: CDR1 LGHNA and CDR2 YNFKEQ. The V and J ends lost 0 bases and 4 bases respectively, with 9 bases between them. CDR3 sequence reads: CASSQDRLSTEAFF. Written as DNA, the CDR3 is TGTGCCAGCAGCCAAGACAGGTTGAGCACTGAAGCTTTCTTT.

The genes are TRBV9 and TRBJ1-1, with D perhaps matching TRBD1 (5 bases). The germline V gene has CDR1 SGDLS and CDR2 YYNGEE. V lost 0 bases to trimming and J lost 5 bases, with 14 bases between them. CDR3 length: 15 residues. CDR3 loop: CASSVGPGWSTEAFF. The CDR3 bases are TGTGCCAGCAGCGTAGGACCAGGGTGGTCTACTGAAGCTTTCTTT. The full variable domain, rest sourced from reference TRBV9 and TRBJ1-1, is DSGVTQTPKHLITATGQRVTLRCSPRSGDLSVYWYQQSLDQGLQFLIQYYNGEERAKGNILERFSAQQFPDLHSELNLSSLELGDSALYFCASSVGPGWSTEAFFGQGTRLTVV.

The chain couples TRBV6-5 to TRBJ2-7, with 10 bases fitting TRBD1. The length of the CDR3 is 16 residues. Germline CDR1 is MNHEY and CDR2 is SVGAGI. V was clipped by 1 base and J by 3 bases; unmatched bases: 6. CDR3 sequence reads: CASSYFRQGAYYEQYF. CDR3 coding DNA: TGTGCCAGCAGTTACTTTAGACAGGGGGCATACTACGAGCAGTACTTC.

This clone was picked up a small number of times. The V call is TRBV29-1, the J call TRBJ1-2, with 8 bases lining up with TRBD1. Trimming at V came to 5 bases and at J to 7 bases, leaving 6 bases not matched to a gene. The CDR3 is 12 amino acids. CDR1 and CDR2 from the germline V gene are SQVTM and ANQGSEA. The CDR3: CSVQGQEGGYTF. The CDR3 nucleotides read TGCAGCGTTCAGGGACAGGAGGGTGGCTACACCTTC.

The V call is TRBV28, the J call TRBJ2-7, with 8 bases fitting TRBD1. This CDR3 is 14 amino acids long. J lost 2 bases, V lost 5 bases, and 5 bases had no gene match. The germline V gene encodes CDR1 MDHEN and CDR2 SYDVKM. The CDR3 region has the DNA TGTGCCAGCAGTCCCCGACAGGGGACCTACGAGCAGTACTTC. Amino acid sequence: CASSPRQGTYEQYF.